These 14 T cell receptor beta chains share one sample of origin, sequenced in a study of cytomegalovirus exposure and HLA in healthy donors. The PCR ran on 60 Vbeta and 13 Jbeta primers. TCRdb's copy holds only in-frame clones and misses some; the assay was immunoSEQ multiplex PCR. The table includes approximately 160,000 clones, around 80% detected once. Material: PBMCs. The receptors shown here come from a woman aged 45-59 years in good health and CMV-seropositive.

The rearrangement links TRBV19 to TRBJ1-1; no clear D gene. Germline assignment: CDR1 LNHDA and CDR2 SQIVND (reference sequence). Deletions cut 4 bases from V and 6 bases from J, with 15 bases between. The CDR3 has 14 residues. The CDR3 nucleotides are TGTGCCAGTAGTACGGGTTTAACGCGGGCTGAAGCTTTCTTT. Translating it yields CASSTGLTRAEAFF. The whole variable domain, remainder taken from reference TRBV19 and TRBJ1-1, is DGGITQSPKYLFRKEGQNVTLSCEQNLNHDAMYWYRQDPGQGLRLIYYSQIVNDFQKGDIAEGYSVSREKKESFPLTVTSAQKNPTAFYLCASSTGLTRAEAFFGQGTRLTVV.

This clone was detected only a few times. This sequence joins TRBV19 and TRBJ1-1, with 12 nucleotides matching TRBD1. Germline lookup yields CDR1 LNHDA and CDR2 SQIVND (reference sequence). V was pared by 3 bases and J by 8 bases, with 4 bases of the junction left unmatched. The CDR3 totals 14 residues. In DNA form, the CDR3 reads TGTGCCAGTAGTATCGGGACAGGGGGCGCAGAAGCTTTCTTT. It yields the protein CASSIGTGGAEAFF.

The chain uses TRBV14 and TRBJ2-3; D perhaps matches TRBD1 (5 bases). Trimming shortened V by 4 bases and J by 6 bases, and 14 bases separated the two germline ends. CDR3 size: 14 residues. Germline V gene sequence: CDR1 SGHDN, CDR2 FVKESK. CDR3 nucleotides: TGTGCCAGCAGCCCTCAGGGTAATCCGGATACGCAGTATTTT. Protein product: CASSPQGNPDTQYF.

This sequence joins TRBV28 and TRBJ2-7, with 8 bases aligning to TRBD1. The CDR3 runs to 17 residues. V shed 5 bases, J shed 6 bases, and the junction held 18 bases outside the gene matches. Germline CDR1 reads MDHEN; CDR2 reads SYDVKM. The chain's CDR3 is CASSGLPKDRVVGEQYF. CDR3 DNA: TGTGCCAGCAGTGGCCTTCCTAAGGACAGGGTAGTCGGCGAGCAGTACTTC.

This clone was detected once. One junction end does not reproduce the germline sequence, and a read error may be involved. V usage is TRBV29-1 and J usage is TRBJ1-1; 11 bases agree with TRBD1. The CDR3 contains 15 residues. Germline values: CDR1 SQVTM, CDR2 ANQGSEA. DNA of the CDR3: TGCAGCGTTCTCAAACGGACAGGGGGCGAATCCGCTTTGGTCTTT. Translated: CSVLKRTGGESALVF.

This chain links TRBV4-2 with TRBJ1-5; D call uncertain. The CDR3 is 12 residues long. In germline, CDR1 is LGHNA, CDR2 YNFKEQ. Between the trimmed V and J ends, which lost 0 bases and 13 bases, there was a span of 10 bases. CDR3 loop: CASSQDGEAQHF. The CDR3 DNA follows: TGTGCCAGCAGCCAAGATGGGGAGGCTCAGCATTTT.

The chain couples TRBV7-9 to TRBJ2-7; no clear D. The CDR3 is 13 amino acids. CDR1 is SEHNR and CDR2 is FQNEAQ in the germline V gene (reference sequence). Trimming removed 0 bases at V and 2 bases at J, with 5 bases between. CDR3 in DNA: TGTGCCAGCAGCTTAGCTAATACCTACGAGCAGTACTTC. It yields the protein CASSLANTYEQYF.

The J gene is TRBJ2-7, the V gene TRBV27; no firm D call. V lost 0 bases and J lost 3, with 6 bases in between. This CDR3 spans 13 amino acids. Germline V gene data show CDR1 as MNHEY and CDR2 as SMNVEV (reference sequence). CDR3 sequence (DNA): TGTGCCAGCAGTTTATCCCTATTCTACGAGCAGTACTTC. Its protein product is CASSLSLFYEQYF.

The gene calls are TRBV28 and TRBJ2-2, with 11 bases identical to TRBD2. The trim removed 3 bases at V and 5 bases at J, leaving 2 bases unmatched. The CDR3 runs to 15 residues. From germline, CDR1 is MDHEN and CDR2 SYDVKM. CDR3 protein: CASSLPSGRTGELFF. The DNA of the CDR3 is TGTGCCAGCAGTTTGCCTAGCGGGAGGACCGGGGAGCTGTTTTTT.

The J gene is TRBJ2-3, the V gene TRBV7-2; D uncertain. Trimming pared 2 bases from V and 5 bases from J, leaving 5 bases between. The CDR3 sequence is 12 residues long. CDR1 SGHTA and CDR2 FQGNSA come from the germline V gene. In DNA, the CDR3 is TGTGCCAGCAGCTTACGTATAGATACGCAGTATTTT. Translated: CASSLRIDTQYF. The full variable domain, in which reference TRBV7-2 and TRBJ2-3 provide the parts outside the CDR3, is GAGVSQSPSNKVTEKGKDVELRCDPISGHTALYWYRQSLGQGLEFLIYFQGNSAPDKSGLPSDRFSAERTGGSVSTLTIQRTQQEDSAVYLCASSLRIDTQYFGPGTRLTVL.

This chain links TRBV10-1 with TRBJ1-1, with D unclear. CDR3 size: 15 residues. From germline, CDR1 is WNHNN and CDR2 SYGVQD (reference sequence). The germline V and J ends were trimmed by 1 base and 3 bases, with 12 bases remaining between them. The CDR3 reads CASSEFSRRDTEAFF. CDR3 DNA sequence: TGCGCCAGCAGTGAGTTCAGTAGGCGGGACACTGAAGCTTTCTTT.

The gene calls are TRBV27 and TRBJ2-2, with TRBD2 identical over 7 bases. Germline assignment: CDR1 MNHEY and CDR2 SMNVEV (reference sequence). CDR3 size: 18 residues. The V gene end was trimmed by 3 bases and the J gene end by 0 bases; junction bases not matched to a gene: 10. The CDR3 spells CASSFGWEGSSNTGELFF. As DNA, the CDR3 is TGTGCCAGCAGTTTCGGGTGGGAGGGGTCATCGAACACCGGGGAGCTGTTTTTT.

The gene calls are TRBV6-1 and TRBJ1-2; D call uncertain. From germline, CDR1 is MNHNS and CDR2 SASEGT. CDR3 size: 13 residues. V was clipped by 6 bases and J by 3 bases, with 11 bases between them. The CDR3 protein is CASRAGWYYGYTF. Written as DNA, the CDR3 is TGTGCCAGCAGGGCAGGATGGTACTATGGCTACACCTTC.

The V and J genes are TRBV6-6 and TRBJ2-3; 12 nucleotides match TRBD1. J was trimmed by 3 bases and V by 7 bases; bases with no gene match: 5. Germline assignment: CDR1 MNHNY and CDR2 SVGAGI (reference sequence). This CDR3 comprises 15 residues. This chain's CDR3 is CASNRDRGLTDTQYF. CDR3 sequence (DNA): TGTGCCAGCAACCGGGACAGGGGGCTGACAGATACGCAGTATTTT.